The source of this T cell receptor beta chain is a study of blood T cell repertoires in COVID-19. V lost 6 bases and J lost 7, with 18 bases in between. Germline lookup yields CDR1 MNHEY and CDR2 SVGEGT. The CDR3 runs 14 residues. Clones were sequenced by immunoSEQ multiplex PCR, and TCRdb holds only the in-frame ones, with some missing. The sample lists roughly 68,000 clones, roughly 83% occurring once. The sequence was obtained from a man in his forties or fifties with active COVID-19. Sequencing was carried out using peripheral blood. The rearrangement joins TRBV6-2 or TRBV6-3 to TRBJ2-5; D perhaps matches TRBD2 (6 bases). The CDR3 reads CASSRRERPWTQYF. The CDR3 nucleotides are TGTGCCAGCAGCCGCCGGGAGCGGCCGTGGACCCAGTACTTC.